This passage covers 8 T cell receptor beta chains from one sample sequenced in a study of blood T cell repertoires in COVID-19. Clones were read by immunoSEQ multiplex PCR, and TCRdb kept only the in-frame ones, dropping some. Of about 93,000 clones detected, around 90% appear once; the ten largest clones hold approximately 2.4%. Specimen: peripheral blood. Receptors originate from a man between 50 and 59 years old with acute or convalescent COVID-19.

The CDR3 DNA sequence: TGTGCCACCAGCAGAGAGGGAGGGGGATACGAGCAGTACGTC. Translation gives CATSREGGGYEQYV. The V gene is TRBV15, the J gene TRBJ2-7; D possibly corresponds to TRBD2 (7 bases). The CDR3 has 14 residues. Trimming shortened V by 0 bases and J by 4 bases, and 10 bases separated the two germline ends. CDR1 and CDR2 from the germline V gene are LNHNV and YYDKDF (reference sequence).

This chain's CDR3 is CAWSRNYGYTF. CDR3 coding DNA: TGTGCCTGGAGTCGGAACTATGGCTACACCTTC. The rearrangement uses TRBV30 and TRBJ1-2; D remains unclear. Germline loops: CDR1 GTSNPN, CDR2 SVGIG (reference sequence). Trimming took 2 bases from V and 2 from J, leaving 3 bases between them. The CDR3 loop spans 11 amino acids.

In nucleotides, the CDR3 is TGTGCCAGCAGCGGAGGTGGGGCCAACGTCCTGACTTTC. Translating it yields CASSGGGANVLTF. The chain links TRBV5-6 to TRBJ2-6; weak D call: TRBD2 (5 bases). The CDR3 extends over 13 amino acids. V shed 4 bases and J shed 3 bases, with 5 bases lying between them. CDR1 is SGHDT, CDR2 YYEEEE, per germline.

The chain combines TRBV12-3 or TRBV12-4 with TRBJ2-1, with a tentative D call TRBD2 (7 bases). This CDR3 comprises 13 residues. V was pared by 10 bases and J by 7 bases, with 17 bases between. The CDR3 region has the DNA TGTGCCAACTCATTGGGGGGGCTTAATGAGCAGTTCTTC. Encoded protein: CANSLGGLNEQFF.

The table lists this clone with a few counts. The rearrangement links TRBV18 to TRBJ1-5; D not resolved. This CDR3 contains 13 residues. Germline CDR1 and CDR2: KGHSH and LQKENI. Trimming removed 4 bases from V and 3 bases from J, with 7 bases in between. This CDR3 reads CASSRQDNQPQHF. DNA of the CDR3: TGTGCCAGCTCACGGCAAGACAATCAGCCCCAGCATTTT.

This chain joins TRBV28 and TRBJ2-7; TRBD1 is a possible D gene (6 bases). Germline V lookup: CDR1 MDHEN, CDR2 SYDVKM. V was pared by 6 bases and J by 4 bases, with 16 bases between. The length of the CDR3 is 14 residues. CDR3 region: CASSSGAGVYEQYF. As DNA, the CDR3 is TGTGCCAGCAGCTCTGGGGCAGGGGTGTACGAGCAGTACTTC.

This clone was counted a few times. The rearrangement uses TRBV4-1 and TRBJ2-5; 9 bases map to TRBD2. Germline-derived CDR1 and CDR2 are MGHRA and YSYEKL. Trimming removed 0 bases from V and 7 bases from J; junction bases left unmatched: 12. This CDR3 has 17 residues. The CDR3 loop reads CASSQDSSGDLRGTQYF. CDR3 coding DNA: TGCGCCAGCAGCCAAGATTCTAGCGGGGACCTCCGGGGGACCCAGTACTTC.

The chain recombines TRBV13 with TRBJ2-5, with D possibly matching TRBD2 (5 bases). The CDR3 is made up of 14 amino acids. V lost 4 bases and J lost 7, with 16 bases in between. The germline V gene has CDR1 PRHDT and CDR2 FYEKMQ (reference sequence). CDR3 residues: CASSSSRGYWTQYF. CDR3 DNA sequence: TGTGCCAGCAGCTCCTCTCGAGGGTACTGGACCCAGTACTTC.